The 29 T cell receptor beta chains reported below all come from one sample, sequenced in a study of T cell repertoires in cytomegalovirus infection. From the reads, TCRdb called clonotypes with MiXCR, one entry per CDR3 protein. The sample yields 150,000 to 200,000 distinct CDR3 sequences, approximately 14% seen once. Sequenced: PBMCs. Every receptor here comes from a human donor in good health (CMV status not recorded). Some clones in this sample may be carry-over from other donors' samples.

This clonotype appeared many times. V is TRBV6-1 and J is TRBJ2-1; 10 bases match TRBD2. The CDR3 contains 16 residues. CDR1 is MNHNS and CDR2 is SASEGT in the germline V gene. V shed 0 bases, J shed 6 bases, and the junction held 5 bases outside the gene matches. The CDR3 protein is CASSEALAGRINEQFF. The CDR3 region has the DNA TGTGCCAGCAGTGAAGCACTAGCGGGACGGATCAATGAGCAGTTCTTC.

The CDR3 protein is CSVEVKREASETQYF. CDR3 coding DNA: TGCAGCGTTGAAGTGAAGCGGGAGGCCTCGGAGACCCAGTACTTC. V is TRBV29-1 and J is TRBJ2-5, with 9 positions matching TRBD2. The trim removed 1 base at V and 5 bases at J, leaving 8 bases unmatched. The CDR3 runs to 15 residues. Per the germline V gene, CDR1 is SQVTM and CDR2 is ANQGSEA.

The chain joins TRBV4-2 to TRBJ1-4; a weak D match, TRBD1 (5 bases). This CDR3 has 16 residues. Germline V lookup: CDR1 LGHNA, CDR2 YNFKEQ. The ends were cut back, 1 base at V and 3 bases at J, with 12 bases in the middle. The CDR3 DNA sequence: TGTGCCAGCAGCCAAGCCAGTGCAGGGTCTAATGAAAAACTGTTTTTT. This translates into CASSQASAGSNEKLFF.

This chain uses TRBV20-1 with TRBJ2-2; TRBD2 matches 7 bases. The V and J ends lost 3 bases and 6 bases, in that order; junction bases with no gene match: 10. Germline assignment: CDR1 DFQATT and CDR2 SNEGSKA (reference sequence). The CDR3 is 15 amino acids. CDR3 sequence reads: CSASSRSGIAGELFF. DNA of the CDR3: TGCAGTGCTAGCTCTCGAAGCGGGATTGCCGGGGAGCTGTTTTTT.

The sample holds many counts of this clonotype. The rearrangement joins TRBV7-2 to TRBJ2-1; 11 bases fit TRBD2. V dropped 3 bases and J dropped 7; count of bases not matched to a gene: 5. The CDR3 totals 15 residues. Germline V gives CDR1 SGHTA, CDR2 FQGNSA. The CDR3 DNA follows: TGTGCCAGCAGCTTTACTAGCGGGAGTTTTAATGAGCAGTTCTTC. Protein sequence: CASSFTSGSFNEQFF.

In this sample, this clonotype turned up many times. The chain combines TRBV7-2 with TRBJ2-7; tentatively, D is TRBD1 (5 bases). This CDR3 spans 14 amino acids. Germline lookup yields CDR1 SGHTA and CDR2 FQGNSA. The V end was cut by 7 bases, the J end by 5 bases, with 18 bases between. In nucleotides, the CDR3 is TGTGCCAGCACCTCCGAGAGACAGACCCACGAGCAGTACTTC. As protein: CASTSERQTHEQYF.

This clonotype came up many times. V and J are TRBV7-3 and TRBJ2-3; D is uncertain. CDR3 length: 13 residues. CDR1 is SGHTA, CDR2 FQGTGA, per germline. Trimming cost V 6 bases and J 2 bases, with 9 bases left between them. The CDR3 sequence: CASSGPTTDTQYF. CDR3 bases: TGTGCCAGCAGTGGACCAACCACAGATACGCAGTATTTT.

This clonotype was picked up one time. No conserved phenylalanine or tryptophan is present at the end of the CDR3, so a read error is the likely explanation. The rearrangement joins TRBV19 to TRBJ2-7, with D perhaps matching TRBD1 (6 bases). V lost 4 bases and J 3 bases, leaving 13 bases between the germline ends. In germline, CDR1 is LNHDA, CDR2 SQIVND (reference sequence). The CDR3 covers 14 residues. The CDR3, as DNA: TGTGCCAGTAGTAACCAACAGGGAGTCTACGAGCAGTACTCC. This gives the protein CASSNQQGVYEQYS.

This clonotype was recorded at least ten times. V and J are TRBV7-2 and TRBJ1-4; no firm D call. Deletions cut 1 base from V and 5 bases from J, with 8 bases between. This CDR3 region has 14 residues. Per germline, CDR1 SGHTA and CDR2 FQGNSA. CDR3 sequence: CASSLELRNEKLFF. The CDR3 nucleotides are TGTGCCAGCAGCTTAGAACTGAGGAATGAAAAACTGTTTTTT.

This chain uses TRBV7-9 with TRBJ1-2; D gene unclear. V was pared by 5 bases and J by 6 bases, with 10 bases between. Germline-derived CDR1 and CDR2 are SEHNR and FQNEAQ (reference sequence). This CDR3 has 12 residues. The CDR3 is CASSPPVDGYTF. The CDR3 region has the DNA TGTGCCAGCAGCCCCCCGGTCGATGGCTACACCTTC.

The sample holds many counts of this clonotype. The V call is TRBV7-2, the J call TRBJ1-1, with D possibly TRBD1 on 5 matching bases. Germline V CDR1 and CDR2: SGHTA, FQGNSA. CDR3 length equals 14 residues. Deletions cut 5 bases from V and 0 bases from J, with 10 bases between. The CDR3 DNA sequence: TGTGCCAGCAGCCGTATGGGGGTGAACACTGAAGCTTTCTTT. Translated, it gives CASSRMGVNTEAFF.

This clonotype was counted between two and nine times. The V call is TRBV18, the J call TRBJ2-1; 9 bases align to TRBD1. Trimming at V came to 3 bases and at J to 2 bases, leaving 5 bases not matched to a gene. The CDR3 covers 16 residues. The germline gives CDR1 KGHSH, CDR2 LQKENI. The CDR3 DNA is TGTGCCAGCTCACCGCCCGGGACAGGGACCTACAATGAGCAGTTCTTC. Protein: CASSPPGTGTYNEQFF.

J is TRBJ1-2 and V is TRBV7-3; D unresolved. This CDR3 comprises 13 residues. Looked up from germline, CDR1 is SGHTA and CDR2 is FQGTGA. V was clipped by 5 bases and J by 0 bases, with 7 bases between them. CDR3 coding DNA: TGTGCCAGCAGCCCCGGATCTAACTATGGCTACACCTTC. It codes for CASSPGSNYGYTF. The full variable domain, its missing parts supplied by reference TRBV7-3 and TRBJ1-2, is GAGVSQTPSNKVTEKGKYVELRCDPISGHTALYWYRQSLGQGPEFLIYFQGTGAADDSGLPNDRFFAVRPEGSVSTLKIQRTERGDSAVYLCASSPGSNYGYTFGSGTRLTVV.

This clonotype was seen many times. The rearrangement joins TRBV7-2 to TRBJ2-6, with 7 nucleotides matching TRBD1. Trimming cost V 5 bases and J 3 bases; bases outside gene matches: 7. The CDR3 runs to 16 residues. In germline, CDR1 is SGHTA, CDR2 FQGNSA. The CDR3 bases are TGTGCCAGCAGCGCCCGGGACAGTTATGGGGCCAACGTCCTGACTTTC. Translating it yields CASSARDSYGANVLTF.

This clonotype was counted at least ten times. The chain has TRBV4-1 and TRBJ2-7; 12 bases line up with TRBD1. The CDR3 extends over 14 amino acids. V shed 4 bases, J shed 5 bases, and the junction held 3 bases outside the gene matches. Germline V gene lookup returns CDR1 MGHRA and CDR2 YSYEKL. CDR3 sequence: CASSRDRGPNEQYF. The CDR3 DNA reads as TGCGCCAGCAGCCGGGACAGGGGGCCAAACGAGCAGTACTTC.

This clonotype was seen at least ten times. This chain uses TRBV7-2 with TRBJ2-2; 11 bases map to TRBD2. Germline V gives CDR1 SGHTA, CDR2 FQGNSA. V trimming: 0 bases; J trimming: 7 bases; junction bases outside the gene matches: 7. The CDR3 is 17 residues long. CDR3 sequence: CASSLASGGATHGELFF. In DNA, the CDR3 is TGTGCCAGCAGCTTAGCTAGCGGGGGGGCGACACACGGGGAGCTGTTTTTT.

This clonotype was observed a few times. The V gene is TRBV5-1, the J gene TRBJ2-1; D perhaps matches TRBD2 (7 bases). Looked up from germline, CDR1 is SGHRS and CDR2 is YFSETQ. The CDR3 extends over 16 amino acids. With 4 bases removed from V and 5 bases from J, the gap between germline ends came to 19 bases. DNA of the CDR3: TGCGCCAGCAGCCCTGAGGGCGGGGGCCGAGACAATGAGCAGTTCTTC. Protein product: CASSPEGGGRDNEQFF.

This clonotype was observed many times. The chain employs TRBV7-2 and TRBJ2-5; TRBD2 is a possible D gene (6 bases). Trimming left V 3 bases short and J 4 bases short, with 15 bases between. Germline lookup yields CDR1 SGHTA and CDR2 FQGNSA. This CDR3 region has 15 residues. CDR3 nucleotides: TGTGCCAGCAGCTTTGGTGGGAGGTGGGCAGAGACCCAGTACTTC. Protein: CASSFGGRWAETQYF.

This clonotype showed up many times. The chain has TRBV7-2 and TRBJ2-3; D unresolved. Trimming cost V 2 bases and J 3 bases, with 6 bases left between them. This CDR3 spans 13 amino acids. Germline values: CDR1 SGHTA, CDR2 FQGNSA. The CDR3 nucleotides read TGTGCCAGCAGCTTACGCGAAACAGATACGCAGTATTTT. This translates into CASSLRETDTQYF.

This clonotype was recorded many times. The CDR3: CAISEPRGRNTEAFF. CDR3 bases: TGTGCCATCAGTGAGCCCAGGGGACGTAACACTGAAGCTTTCTTT. The chain joins TRBV10-3 to TRBJ1-1, with D possibly TRBD1 on 6 matching bases. Trimming left V 2 bases short and J 2 bases short, with 12 bases between. CDR1 and CDR2 (germline): ENHRY, SYGVKD. This CDR3 has 15 amino acids.

This clonotype has just a few counts. The chain employs TRBV20-1 and TRBJ2-7; D possibly corresponds to TRBD2 (5 bases). The CDR3 loop spans 15 amino acids. Germline lookup yields CDR1 DFQATT and CDR2 SNEGSKA (reference sequence). Trimming removed 0 bases at V and 5 bases at J, with 17 bases between. The CDR3 sequence: CSARDPGSDPHEQYF. CDR3 coding DNA: TGCAGTGCTAGAGATCCCGGTAGCGACCCCCACGAGCAGTACTTC.

This clonotype was counted ten times or more. CDR3 in amino acids: CASSSDTQYF. The CDR3 DNA is TGTGCCAGCAGCTCTGATACGCAGTATTTT. This sequence joins TRBV7-2 and TRBJ2-3, with D unresolved. CDR3 length: 10 residues. Trimming shortened V by 4 bases and J by 6 bases, and 2 bases separated the two germline ends. In germline, CDR1 is SGHTA, CDR2 FQGNSA.

The chain uses TRBV5-6 and TRBJ1-5; D gene ambiguous. This CDR3 spans 15 amino acids. Trimming cost V 0 bases and J 2 bases, with 9 bases left between them. Germline CDR1 and CDR2: SGHDT and YYEEEE. DNA of the CDR3: TGTGCCAGCAGCTTGGGAACCTGGGGCAATCAGCCCCAGCATTTT. Encoded protein: CASSLGTWGNQPQHF.

This clonotype was observed at least ten times. The V call is TRBV5-4, the J call TRBJ2-2, with 11 bases identical to TRBD1. Germline-derived CDR1 and CDR2 are SGHNT and YYREEE (reference sequence). J gave up 5 bases and V 0 bases, and 9 bases lay outside the gene matches. The CDR3 covers 18 residues. The CDR3 bases are TGTGCCAGCAGCTTGGGGCCCTTCGGGACAGGGGGGACCGGGGAGCTGTTTTTT. Translation: CASSLGPFGTGGTGELFF. Full variable domain (remainder filled in from reference TRBV5-4 and TRBJ2-2): ETGVTQSPTHLIKTRGQQVTLRCSSQSGHNTVSWYQQALGQGPQFIFQYYREEENGRGNFPPRFSGLQFPNYSSELNVNALELDDSALYLCASSLGPFGTGGTGELFFGEGSRLTVL.

This clonotype occurred a few times. The chain uses TRBV27 and TRBJ1-6; 7 positions match TRBD1. Germline CDR1 is MNHEY and CDR2 is SMNVEV (reference sequence). Unmatched junction bases numbered 14, after V lost 7 bases and J lost 8 bases. CDR3 length: 16 amino acids. The CDR3 nucleotides read TGTGCCAGCACCTTCCCGGGACAGTCAACATATTCACCCCTCCACTTT. Protein product: CASTFPGQSTYSPLHF.

This clonotype was picked up a small number of times. The chain carries TRBV7-3 and TRBJ2-3; 9 bases match TRBD1. J was trimmed by 1 base and V by 5 bases; bases with no gene match: 4. CDR1 and CDR2 (germline): SGHTA, FQGTGA. This CDR3 region has 15 residues. The CDR3 region has the DNA TGTGCCAGCAGCGCACGGACAGGGGGCACAGATACGCAGTATTTT. Its protein is CASSARTGGTDTQYF.

This clonotype showed up just a few times. The chain combines TRBV19 with TRBJ2-7; TRBD2 agrees at 12 bases. The V and J ends lost 10 bases and 7 bases, in that order; junction bases with no gene match: 11. The CDR3 is made up of 14 amino acids. Per germline, CDR1 LNHDA and CDR2 SQIVND (reference sequence). Here the CDR3 reads CATRLAGDRGEQYF. CDR3 coding DNA: TGTGCCACCCGACTAGCGGGAGATCGGGGGGAGCAGTACTTC. Complete variable domain (other parts from reference TRBV19 and TRBJ2-7): DGGITQSPKYLFRKEGQNVTLSCEQNLNHDAMYWYRQDPGQGLRLIYYSQIVNDFQKGDIAEGYSVSREKKESFPLTVTSAQKNPTAFYLCATRLAGDRGEQYFGPGTRLTVT.

The chain couples TRBV10-3 to TRBJ2-2; 7 nucleotides line up with TRBD1. The CDR3 consists of 14 residues. With V trimmed by 6 bases and J by 0 bases, 1 base remained unmatched. Germline CDR1 and CDR2: ENHRY and SYGVKD. The CDR3, as DNA: TGTGCCATCAGGACAGGGACGAACACCGGGGAGCTGTTTTTT. Its protein is CAIRTGTNTGELFF.

The rearrangement joins TRBV2 to TRBJ2-5, with 8 bases that match TRBD1. Germline V gene sequence: CDR1 SNHLY, CDR2 FYNNEI. The CDR3 is 12 amino acids. The J segment lost 5 bases and the V segment lost 8 bases, leaving 4 bases of the junction unmatched. This CDR3 is CASDRGTETQYF. DNA of the CDR3: TGTGCCAGCGACAGGGGAACTGAGACCCAGTACTTC.